The clone carrying this T cell receptor beta chain was seen many times. Antigen unknown. This sample stems from a study of response to subunit inactivated influenza vaccine. Whole-study findings and limits: Few new T cells, the authors suggested, are recruited by each seasonal influenza vaccination.

TCRdb independently ran MiXCR on the RT-PCR reads; one entry per CDR3 protein. Here the sample spans about 650,000 distinct CDR3 sequences, around 15% being singletons. This CDR3 has 13 amino acids. Germline loops: CDR1 DFQATT, CDR2 SNEGSKA (reference sequence). Trimming took 3 bases from V and 0 from J, leaving 8 bases between them. This clonotype was sampled from a man aged 45 to 65 who received an inactivated influenza vaccine. The genes are TRBV20-1 and TRBJ1-1, with D uncertain. Sequenced here: PBMCs from blood, sampled 14 days before vaccination. In DNA form, the CDR3 reads TGCAGTGCTAGGGCCGCAATGAACACTGAAGCTTTCTTT. As protein: CSARAAMNTEAFF.